A single T cell receptor (beta chain) is shown here with its context. The antigen remains undetermined. The length of the CDR3 is 15 residues. The V gene's germline CDR1 is DFQATT and CDR2 SNEGSKA (reference sequence). V shed 5 bases and J 3 bases; nucleotides not matched to a gene: 5. Quantitative 5'-RACE was performed with molecular barcodes, and it yielded the TCR beta libraries. TCRdb analysed the 5' RACE reads with MiXCR anew, one entry per CDR3 protein. The sample has under 950,000 distinct CDR3 sequences; about 20% are singletons. These data originate in a study of CD8 T cells in ankylosing spondylitis. Study findings and constraints: Among TCR beta sequences, a motif of eight highly homologous variants appeared characteristic of ankylosing spondylitis blood. The authors found the disease-linked clones to be CD8+ and relatively rare in peripheral blood. According to the report, clones linked to the disease were significantly enriched in matched synovial fluid samples taken from ankylosing spondylitis patients. Past research had described some motif variants in reactive arthritis synovial fluid and blood.

V gene TRBV20-1 combines with J gene TRBJ2-3; 13 bases agree with TRBD2. The material sequenced was blood, either unsorted or a sorted T cell fraction (not recorded which). This TCR was sampled from a male donor with ankylosing spondylitis. CDR3 sequence (DNA): TGCAGTGCTTCCTTACTAGCGGGAGGGACAGATACGCAGTATTTT. Its protein is CSASLLAGGTDTQYF.